This entry lists 25 T cell receptor beta chains sequenced from one sample in a study of T cell responses to AZD1222 COVID-19 vaccine. Profiled with immunoSEQ multiplex PCR; TCRdb holds only in-frame clones, not every one. The table has around 110,000 clones, approximately 83% seen once. This sample comprised peripheral blood, obtained on day 0 of MenACWY control vaccination. The receptors here all came from an adult in good health.

J is TRBJ1-4 and V is TRBV19; 7 nucleotides agree with TRBD1. This CDR3 region has 17 residues. The trim removed 4 bases at V and 5 bases at J, leaving 13 bases unmatched. CDR1 and CDR2 from the germline V gene are LNHDA and SQIVND (reference sequence). The CDR3 nucleotides are TGTGCCAGTAGTAGCTTCAGGTCCGGGACAGTCAATGAAAAACTGTTTTTT. This gives the protein CASSSFRSGTVNEKLFF.

This clone has just one count. The V gene is TRBV18, the J gene TRBJ2-7, with D unresolved. The CDR3 spans 15 residues. The germline CDR1 and CDR2 sequences are KGHSH and LQKENI. V lost 4 bases and J lost 5, with 18 bases in between. This CDR3 reads CASSLTPGPTDEQYF. CDR3 nucleotide sequence: TGTGCCAGCTCACTCACTCCGGGTCCTACTGACGAGCAGTACTTC. The full variable domain, completed using reference TRBV18 and TRBJ2-7, is NAGVMQNPRHLVRRRGQEARLRCSPMKGHSHVYWYRQLPEEGLKFMVYLQKENIIDESGMPKERFSAEFPKEGPSILRIQQVVRGDSAAYFCASSLTPGPTDEQYFGPGTRLTVT.

The chain recombines TRBV4-2 with TRBJ2-3; weak D call: TRBD1 (6 bases). Germline CDR1 and CDR2: LGHNA and YNFKEQ. The CDR3 extends over 18 amino acids. V was shortened by 1 base and J by 2 bases, with 19 bases between the two germline ends. The CDR3 here is CASSQVANRALDTDTQYF. In nucleotides, the CDR3 is TGTGCCAGCAGCCAAGTCGCCAACAGGGCCTTAGACACAGATACGCAGTATTTT.

J is TRBJ1-1 and V is TRBV5-1, with D perhaps matching TRBD1 (6 bases). This CDR3 is built from 14 residues. The V gene's germline CDR1 is SGHRS and CDR2 YFSETQ. V was pared by 1 base and J by 5 bases, with 12 bases between. Here the CDR3 DNA reads TGCGCCAGCAGCTTGTCGGGGGGCCGGACTGAAGCTTTCTTT. Translated: CASSLSGGRTEAFF. The full variable domain, with the rest looked up from reference TRBV5-1 and TRBJ1-1, is KAGVTQTPRYLIKTRGQQVTLSCSPISGHRSVSWYQQTPGQGLQFLFEYFSETQRNKGNFPGRFSGRQFSNSRSEMNVSTLELGDSALYLCASSLSGGRTEAFFGQGTRLTVV.

The chain joins TRBV2 to TRBJ1-3; the D is unclear. The germline CDR1 and CDR2 sequences are SNHLY and FYNNEI. The CDR3 is made up of 14 amino acids. Deletions cut 3 bases from V and 0 bases from J, with 6 bases between. CDR3 in amino acids: CASSEGNSGNTIYF. The CDR3 nucleotides are TGTGCCAGCAGTGAGGGGAACTCTGGAAACACCATATATTTT.

The rearrangement links TRBV19 to TRBJ2-3, with no clear D. Per germline, CDR1 LNHDA and CDR2 SQIVND (reference sequence). The CDR3 runs to 13 residues. The V and J ends lost 8 bases and 0 bases respectively, with 9 bases between them. The CDR3 DNA sequence: TGTGCCAGTGGCGCTGTGAGCACAGATACGCAGTATTTT. It yields the protein CASGAVSTDTQYF.

The chain has TRBV10-1 and TRBJ2-3, with D tentatively TRBD1 (6 bases). The CDR3 sequence is 12 residues long. Looked up from germline, CDR1 is WNHNN and CDR2 is SYGVQD (reference sequence). Between the trimmed V and J ends, which lost 10 bases and 7 bases, there was a span of 15 bases. The chain's CDR3 is CATPDRSHTQYF. In DNA form, the CDR3 reads TGCGCCACCCCAGACAGGAGTCATACGCAGTATTTT.

The chain employs TRBV6-6 and TRBJ1-1; D unresolved. Germline CDR1 MNHNY, CDR2 SVGAGI (reference sequence). V lost 0 bases, J lost 6 bases, and 8 bases lay in between. The CDR3 contains 13 residues. The CDR3 DNA reads TGTGCCAGCAGTTACTCGATTTTCTCTGAAGCTTTCTTT. Amino acid sequence: CASSYSIFSEAFF.

J is TRBJ2-3 and V is TRBV20-1; no definite D call. This CDR3 contains 10 residues. Looked up from germline, CDR1 is DFQATT and CDR2 is SNEGSKA (reference sequence). Trimming took off 7 bases at V and 5 bases at J, with 7 bases between the two ends. The CDR3 DNA follows: TGCAGTGGGGGTGTAGATACGCAGTATTTT. It specifies CSGGVDTQYF.

This clone has more than one count but fewer than ten. The CDR3 sequence is CASSPGTGGRNTIYF. The CDR3 region has the DNA TGTGCCAGCAGCCCAGGGACAGGGGGCAGAAACACCATATATTTT. The rearrangement uses TRBV7-2 and TRBJ1-3, with 12 positions matching TRBD1. V shed 5 bases, J shed 5 bases, and the junction held 4 bases outside the gene matches. The CDR3 runs 15 residues. CDR1 and CDR2 (germline): SGHTA, FQGNSA.

The CDR3 sequence: CASSPWEGASGQPQHF. CDR3 in DNA: TGTGCCAGCTCACCGTGGGAAGGGGCATCGGGACAGCCCCAGCATTTT. The gene calls are TRBV18 and TRBJ1-5, with D possibly TRBD1 on 5 matching bases. The V gene lost 3 bases and the J gene lost 7 bases, with 19 bases spanning the gap. CDR1 and CDR2 (germline): KGHSH, LQKENI. This CDR3 has 16 residues.

This chain links TRBV7-2 with TRBJ2-2; D remains unclear. CDR3 length: 13 residues. Germline assignment: CDR1 SGHTA and CDR2 FQGNSA. V lost 1 base to trimming and J lost 9 bases, with 9 bases between them. The CDR3, as DNA: TGTGCCAGCAGCTTAGGGCGGTCCAGGGAGCTGTTTTTT. It codes for CASSLGRSRELFF.

The chain combines TRBV7-2 with TRBJ2-3, with D perhaps TRBD1 (5 bases). Germline loops: CDR1 SGHTA, CDR2 FQGNSA. V lost 4 bases and J lost 4, with 12 bases in between. The CDR3 totals 14 residues. As DNA, the CDR3 is TGTGCCAGCAGCTCTCGACAGCTCCCAGATACGCAGTATTTT. Protein sequence: CASSSRQLPDTQYF.

The chain links TRBV28 to TRBJ1-6; D is undetermined. This CDR3 contains 15 residues. V dropped 3 bases and J dropped 5 bases, with 11 bases sitting between them. Germline CDR1 and CDR2: MDHEN and SYDVKM. This CDR3 is CASSLLDLDNSPLHF. Here the CDR3 DNA reads TGTGCCAGCAGTTTGTTAGACCTAGATAATTCACCCCTCCACTTT.

The rearrangement joins TRBV19 to TRBJ2-2; possible D gene TRBD1, 6 bases. The CDR3 contains 14 residues. Germline V gene sequence: CDR1 LNHDA, CDR2 SQIVND (reference sequence). Trimming removed 6 bases from V and 1 base from J, with 9 bases in between. DNA for the CDR3: TGTGCCAGTAGGGGACAACTGAACACCGGGGAGCTGTTTTTT. Protein sequence: CASRGQLNTGELFF.

The genes are TRBV28 and TRBJ2-7; TRBD2 might be the D (5 bases). Germline V lookup: CDR1 MDHEN, CDR2 SYDVKM. This CDR3 region has 15 residues. V was cut by 5 bases and J by 2 bases, with 16 bases left in between. The DNA for the CDR3 is TGTGCCAGCAGTCTAGCCCTAGGACGGACCTACGAGCAGTACTTC. Translated, it gives CASSLALGRTYEQYF.

This chain joins TRBV6-5 and TRBJ2-5, with D perhaps matching TRBD1 (6 bases). Germline V gene lookup returns CDR1 MNHEY and CDR2 SVGAGI. V was shortened by 7 bases and J by 5 bases, with 11 bases between the two germline ends. The CDR3 contains 12 residues. CDR3 protein: CASKGTWETQYF. In DNA, the CDR3 is TGTGCCAGCAAAGGGACATGGGAGACCCAGTACTTC.

The table lists this clone with a few counts. The chain couples TRBV19 to TRBJ1-1; TRBD1 is a possible D gene (6 bases). V was pared by 6 bases and J by 0 bases, with 17 bases between. Germline CDR1 is LNHDA and CDR2 is SQIVND (reference sequence). This CDR3 is built from 16 residues. CDR3 bases: TGTGCCAGTAGCTCGGGTCCCGGACAGCTGAACACTGAAGCTTTCTTT. This translates into CASSSGPGQLNTEAFF.

This chain uses TRBV30 with TRBJ2-7; no clear D gene. The CDR3 extends over 13 amino acids. Germline V CDR1 and CDR2: GTSNPN, SVGIG (reference sequence). V lost 0 bases and J lost 3, with 9 bases in between. CDR3 sequence: CAWSVRLLYEQYF. CDR3 DNA sequence: TGTGCCTGGAGTGTCAGGCTACTCTACGAGCAGTACTTC.

The rearrangement joins TRBV6-2 or TRBV6-3 to TRBJ1-5; D is ambiguous. CDR3 length: 15 residues. The V and J ends lost 2 bases and 0 bases respectively, with 8 bases between them. Germline values: CDR1 MNHEY, CDR2 SVGEGT. This CDR3 is CASSYRVGSNQPQHF. DNA for the CDR3: TGTGCCAGCAGTTACAGGGTTGGTAGCAATCAGCCCCAGCATTTT.

The chain combines TRBV19 with TRBJ1-2; D gene ambiguous. Germline CDR1 and CDR2: LNHDA and SQIVND (reference sequence). CDR3 length equals 14 residues. V lost 3 bases, J lost 3 bases, and 11 bases lay in between. CDR3 nucleotides: TGTGCCAGTAGTATCAGTTGGGAGTACTATGGCTACACCTTC. Translated, it gives CASSISWEYYGYTF. The variable domain in full, completed from reference TRBV19 and TRBJ1-2, reads DGGITQSPKYLFRKEGQNVTLSCEQNLNHDAMYWYRQDPGQGLRLIYYSQIVNDFQKGDIAEGYSVSREKKESFPLTVTSAQKNPTAFYLCASSISWEYYGYTFGSGTRLTVV.

V and J are TRBV28 and TRBJ1-5; D gene unclear. This CDR3 is 18 amino acids long. Trimming shortened V by 6 bases and J by 0 bases, and 21 bases separated the two germline ends. Germline values: CDR1 MDHEN, CDR2 SYDVKM. For the CDR3, the DNA is TGTGCCAGCAGCCCGGGGAGGGTAAGTCTTAATAGCAATCAGCCCCAGCATTTT. Protein: CASSPGRVSLNSNQPQHF.

This rearrangement joins TRBV2 to TRBJ1-6, with 7 bases identical to TRBD1. Germline values: CDR1 SNHLY, CDR2 FYNNEI. This CDR3 contains 14 residues. Trimming cost V 11 bases and J 4 bases; bases outside gene matches: 8. The CDR3 DNA reads as TGTGCCGCTCGGACAGGAACATATAATTCACCCCTCCACTTT. Translating gives CAARTGTYNSPLHF.

The V and J genes are TRBV6-4 and TRBJ2-7; D not certain. This CDR3 region has 16 residues. The germline V gene has CDR1 MRHNA and CDR2 SNTAGT. V shed 4 bases and J shed 0 bases, with 16 bases lying between them. CDR3 sequence: CASSAIPVEVSYEQYF. CDR3 DNA: TGTGCCAGCAGTGCCATACCGGTCGAGGTCTCCTACGAGCAGTACTTC.

J is TRBJ1-2 and V is TRBV7-8, with D hard to call. Germline CDR1 and CDR2: SGHVS and FQNEAQ. CDR3 length: 15 residues. V lost 1 base, J lost 7 bases, and 16 bases lay in between. The CDR3 DNA sequence: TGTGCCAGCAGCTTAGAAGCACCAGCCCTCTTTGGCTACACCTTC. Its protein is CASSLEAPALFGYTF.